This T cell receptor (beta chain) is from a study of human T cells and chemical hapten exposure. The germline CDR1 and CDR2 sequences are MNHEY and SMNVEV (reference sequence). Between the trimmed V and J ends, which lost 4 bases and 0 bases, there was a span of 7 bases. The CDR3 totals 13 residues. Time point noted: patch test 2, 6 weeks after DPC sensitization. As for treatment: therapeutic diphenylcyclopropenone sensitization with weekly scalp DPC. Total RNA was isolated from unfractionated whole blood. Each CDR3 protein is one row after TCRdb ran MiXCR on the RACE reads. The sample consists of 360,000 or so distinct CDR3 sequences, about 6.9% of them appearing once.

This receptor was identified in a woman aged 18-29 years with alopecia areata. Some clones in this sample may be carry-over from other donors' samples. V and J are TRBV27 and TRBJ2-7; D gene ambiguous. The specimen comprised whole blood, sampled in connection with sensitization to the hapten diphenylcyclopropenone (DPC). For the CDR3, the DNA is TGTGCCAGCAGTTCCTATAGCTCCTACGAGCAGTACTTC. Translating gives CASSSYSSYEQYF.